This T cell receptor beta chain was sequenced for a study of cytomegalovirus exposure and HLA in healthy donors. Findings of the study overall: As a later analysis showed, a missense DCLRE1C variant was linked to trimming of TCR beta V- and J-genes. Cytomegalovirus status was reportedly diagnosed by the classifier with high specificity and sensitivity. The study listed under 200 cytomegalovirus-associated TCR beta chains.

The CDR3 is 15 amino acids. After removal of 3 bases from V and 4 bases from J, the junction contained 5 bases not matched to a gene. Germline lookup yields CDR1 KGHSH and CDR2 LQKENI. PCR employed 60 Vbeta and 13 Jbeta primers. How the authors handled the data: Later, an analysis found 80 million or so unique TCR beta chains, and about 10 million of these were shared. The assay was immunoSEQ multiplex PCR, and TCRdb's table has in-frame clones only and misses some. Clone size and the V and J calls come from that table; the DNA yielded D and trimming. This table has roughly 150,000 clones, approximately 71% appearing once. A word on this clone: Its cognate antigen is unknown.

The sequenced sample consisted of PBMCs. The rearrangement joins TRBV18 to TRBJ2-3; TRBD2 agrees at 9 bases. The TCR was taken from a man aged 25 to 40 in good health and CMV-seropositive. The CDR3 sequence: CASSPSGRTPDTQYF. CDR3 bases: TGTGCCAGCTCACCTAGCGGGAGAACCCCAGATACGCAGTATTTT.